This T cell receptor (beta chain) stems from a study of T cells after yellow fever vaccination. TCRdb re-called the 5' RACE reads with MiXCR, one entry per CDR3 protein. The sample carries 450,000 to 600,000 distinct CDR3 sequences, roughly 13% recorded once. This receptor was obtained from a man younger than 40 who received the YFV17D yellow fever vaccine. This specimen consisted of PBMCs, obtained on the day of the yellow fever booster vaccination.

The CDR3 here is CASSLALGQGAYF. The CDR3 DNA reads as TGCGCCAGCAGCCTAGCCTTGGGACAGGGAGCCTACTTC. V and J are TRBV5-1 and TRBJ2-7; 9 nucleotides align to TRBD1. The V gene's germline CDR1 is SGHRS and CDR2 YFSETQ. Trimming took 4 bases from V and 13 from J; bases not matched to a gene: 12. The CDR3 covers 13 residues.